The present entry profiles one T cell receptor beta chain with its context. This sample stems from a study of PD-1 blockade in mismatch repair-deficient tumors. Overall study context: Patients had 12 mismatch repair-deficient cancer types, all previously treated and progressing.

Trimming removed 4 bases at V and 6 bases at J, with 13 bases between. The CDR3 totals 14 residues. Germline-derived CDR1 and CDR2 are SGHDT and YYEEEE. Sequenced by immunoSEQ multiplex PCR; TCRdb stores in-frame clones only, minus some. The sample has 80,000 to 130,000 clones; over 75% are singletons. Mismatch repair deficiency was confirmed in all patients, by PCR or immunohistochemistry. Sequenced here: peripheral blood, sampled approximately 8 months after starting pembrolizumab. This clonotype was obtained from an adult with mismatch repair-deficient cancer. The chain joins TRBV5-6 to TRBJ1-4; the D is unclear. As DNA, the CDR3 is TGTGCCAGCAGCCATCAGGAGTCCCATGAAAAACTGTTTTTT. Protein sequence: CASSHQESHEKLFF.